This T cell receptor beta chain was documented in a study of blood T cell repertoires in COVID-19. Study background: Specimens from acute and convalescent COVID-19 originated in the United States, Italy and Spain. The analysed material was cDNA or gDNA that came from T cells, B-cell-depleted T cells, or PBMCs.

Followed longitudinally, the Seattle patients had been enrolled during active infection. The CDR3 is 17 amino acids. The V gene lost 1 base and the J gene lost 0 bases, with 15 bases spanning the gap. CDR1 is SGHTA, CDR2 FQGNSA, per germline. Some clones are missing from TCRdb's copy, which holds only in-frame ones; the method was immunoSEQ multiplex PCR. The table has 250,000 or so clones, nearly 90% seen once; the top ten hold under 2.5%. This receptor was taken from a woman aged 60-75 years with COVID-19, enrolled during active disease. The chain has TRBV7-2 and TRBJ1-2; D is possibly TRBD1 (6 bases). Sequenced sample: peripheral blood. The CDR3 protein is CASSLGGRGTTNYGYTF. Written as DNA, the CDR3 is TGTGCCAGCAGCTTAGGCGGCAGGGGAACCACTAACTATGGCTACACCTTC.